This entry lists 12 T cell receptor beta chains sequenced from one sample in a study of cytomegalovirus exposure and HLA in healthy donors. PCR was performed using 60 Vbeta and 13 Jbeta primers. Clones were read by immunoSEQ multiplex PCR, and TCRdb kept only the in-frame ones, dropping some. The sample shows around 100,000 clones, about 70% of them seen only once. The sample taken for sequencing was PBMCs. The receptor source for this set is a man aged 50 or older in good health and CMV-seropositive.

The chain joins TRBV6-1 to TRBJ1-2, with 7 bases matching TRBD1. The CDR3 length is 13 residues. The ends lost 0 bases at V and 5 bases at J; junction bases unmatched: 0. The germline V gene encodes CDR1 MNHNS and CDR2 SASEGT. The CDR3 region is CASSEAGQYGYTF. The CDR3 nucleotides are TGTGCCAGCAGTGAAGCGGGACAGTATGGCTACACCTTC.

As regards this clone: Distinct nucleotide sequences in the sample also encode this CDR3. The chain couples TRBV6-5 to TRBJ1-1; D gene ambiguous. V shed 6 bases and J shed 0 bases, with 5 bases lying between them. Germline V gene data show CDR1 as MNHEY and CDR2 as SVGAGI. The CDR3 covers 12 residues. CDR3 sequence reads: CASRRLNTEAFF. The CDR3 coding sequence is TGTGCCAGCAGGCGTCTGAACACTGAAGCTTTCTTT.

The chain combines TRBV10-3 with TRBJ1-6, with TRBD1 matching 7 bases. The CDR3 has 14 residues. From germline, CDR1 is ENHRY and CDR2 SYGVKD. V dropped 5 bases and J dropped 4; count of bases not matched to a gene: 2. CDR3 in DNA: TGTGCCATCAGTCCGGGACAGTATAATTCACCCCTCCACTTT. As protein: CAISPGQYNSPLHF.

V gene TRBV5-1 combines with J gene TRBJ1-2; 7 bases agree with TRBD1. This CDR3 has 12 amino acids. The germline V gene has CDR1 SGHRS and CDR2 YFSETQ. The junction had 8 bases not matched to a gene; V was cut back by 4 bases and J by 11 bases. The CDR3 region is CASSPGQAGYTF. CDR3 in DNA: TGCGCCAGCAGCCCCGGACAGGCAGGGTACACCTTC.

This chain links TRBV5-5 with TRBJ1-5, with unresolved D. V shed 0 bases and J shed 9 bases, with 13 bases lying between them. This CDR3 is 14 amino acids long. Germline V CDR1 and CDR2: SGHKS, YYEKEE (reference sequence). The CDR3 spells CASSLDQVFRPQHF. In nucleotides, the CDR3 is TGTGCCAGCAGCTTGGACCAGGTATTCCGGCCCCAGCATTTT.

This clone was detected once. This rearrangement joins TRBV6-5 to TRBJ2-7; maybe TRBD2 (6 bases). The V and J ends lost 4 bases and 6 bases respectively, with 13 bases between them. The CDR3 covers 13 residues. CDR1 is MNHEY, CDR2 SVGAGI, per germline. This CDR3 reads CASSLGLPAEQYF. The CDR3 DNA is TGTGCCAGCAGTTTGGGACTCCCGGCCGAGCAGTACTTC.

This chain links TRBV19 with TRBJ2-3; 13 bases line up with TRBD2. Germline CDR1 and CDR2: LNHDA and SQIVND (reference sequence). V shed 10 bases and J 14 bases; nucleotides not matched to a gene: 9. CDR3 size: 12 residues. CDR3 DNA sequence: TGTGCCACCACATCACTAGCGGGAGGGTCGTATTTT. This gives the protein CATTSLAGGSYF.

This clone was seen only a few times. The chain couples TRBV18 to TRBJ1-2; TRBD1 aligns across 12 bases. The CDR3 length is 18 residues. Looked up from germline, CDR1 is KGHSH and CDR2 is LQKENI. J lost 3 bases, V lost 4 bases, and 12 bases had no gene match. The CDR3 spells CASSQIWDRGLADYGYTF. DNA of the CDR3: TGTGCCAGCTCACAGATCTGGGACAGGGGGCTGGCTGACTATGGCTACACCTTC.

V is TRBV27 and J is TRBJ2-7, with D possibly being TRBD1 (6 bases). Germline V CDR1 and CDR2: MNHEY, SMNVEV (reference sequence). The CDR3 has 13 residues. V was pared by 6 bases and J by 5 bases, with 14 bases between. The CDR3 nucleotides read TGTGCCAGCAGAGGTAACAGGGCCAACGAGCAGTACTTC. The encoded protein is CASRGNRANEQYF.

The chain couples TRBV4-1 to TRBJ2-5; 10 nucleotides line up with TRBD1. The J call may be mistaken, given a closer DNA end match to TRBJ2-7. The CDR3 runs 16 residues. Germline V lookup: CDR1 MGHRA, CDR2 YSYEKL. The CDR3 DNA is TGCGCCAGCAGCCCCCATAGAGGGACAGGGGACTACGAGCAGTACTTC. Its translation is CASSPHRGTGDYEQYF.

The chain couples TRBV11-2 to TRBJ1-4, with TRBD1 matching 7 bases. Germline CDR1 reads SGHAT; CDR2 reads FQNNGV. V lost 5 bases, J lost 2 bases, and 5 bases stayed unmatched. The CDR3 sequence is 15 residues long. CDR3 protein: CASSRHRGTNEKLFF. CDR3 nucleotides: TGTGCCAGCAGCCGTCACAGGGGCACTAATGAAAAACTGTTTTTT.

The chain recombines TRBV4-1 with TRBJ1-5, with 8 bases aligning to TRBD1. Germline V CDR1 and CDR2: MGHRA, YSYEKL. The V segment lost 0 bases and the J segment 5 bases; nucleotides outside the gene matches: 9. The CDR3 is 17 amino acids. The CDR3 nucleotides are TGCGCCAGCAGCCAAGATCGTTGGACAGGGAACGATCAGCCCCAGCATTTT. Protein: CASSQDRWTGNDQPQHF.